What follows are 14 T cell receptor beta chains derived from one specimen sequenced in a study of control samples from healthy donors and cancer patients. Some clones are missing from TCRdb's copy, which holds only in-frame ones; the method was immunoSEQ multiplex PCR. Among roughly 200,000 clones, roughly nine tenths were seen once, and the ten largest hold 1.5% to 2%. The sequenced sample was blood. These receptors all stem from a man younger than 40 in good health.

This clone was picked up one time. Here the CDR3 reads CATTRGGNTEAFF. CDR3 nucleotide sequence: TGTGCCACCACTCGCGGGGGGAACACTGAAGCTTTCTTT. The J gene is TRBJ1-1, the V gene TRBV24-1; D might be TRBD1 (5 bases). Trimming left V 8 bases short and J 1 base short, with 10 bases between. Germline V CDR1 and CDR2: KGHDR, SFDVKD. CDR3 length: 13 residues.

The chain employs TRBV2 and TRBJ1-5; the D gene is possibly TRBD1 (5 bases). V lost 3 bases and J lost 7, with 10 bases in between. The V gene's germline CDR1 is SNHLY and CDR2 FYNNEI. The CDR3 covers 13 residues. The CDR3 region is CASSDSGLQPQHF. CDR3 sequence (DNA): TGTGCCAGCAGTGACTCGGGGCTCCAGCCCCAGCATTTT.

The CDR3 DNA reads TGTGCCAGCAGCCTGACTAGCGGGGTTGGAGATACGCAGTATTTT. Protein: CASSLTSGVGDTQYF. The chain has TRBV3-1 (or the pseudogene TRBV3-2) and TRBJ2-3; 11 nucleotides line up with TRBD2. Germline CDR1 reads LGHDT; CDR2 reads YNNKEL (reference sequence). This CDR3 spans 15 amino acids. With V trimmed by 4 bases and J by 5 bases, 5 bases remained unmatched.

The chain employs TRBV29-1 and TRBJ1-2; no firm D call. The CDR3 loop spans 11 amino acids. V was clipped by 3 bases and J by 3 bases, with 5 bases between them. From germline, CDR1 is SQVTM and CDR2 ANQGSEA. CDR3 residues: CSVDGHYGYTF. CDR3 coding DNA: TGCAGCGTTGACGGACACTATGGCTACACCTTC. The full variable domain, in which reference TRBV29-1 and TRBJ1-2 provide the parts outside the CDR3, is SAVISQKPSRDICQRGTSLTIQCQVDSQVTMMFWYRQQPGQSLTLIATANQGSEATYESGFVIDKFPISRPNLTFSTLTVSNMSPEDSSIYLCSVDGHYGYTFGSGTRLTVV.

The chain links TRBV19 to TRBJ2-3; D might be TRBD1 (6 bases). This CDR3 is built from 18 residues. V was trimmed by 5 bases and J by 2 bases, leaving 23 bases between them. Germline V gene sequence: CDR1 LNHDA, CDR2 SQIVND (reference sequence). The CDR3 region is CASSASTGSGILTDTQYF. In DNA form, the CDR3 reads TGTGCCAGTAGTGCCTCGACAGGCTCGGGGATCCTCACAGATACGCAGTATTTT.

The chain uses TRBV10-2 and TRBJ1-5, with TRBD1 identical over 9 bases. With V trimmed by 6 bases and J by 3 bases, 3 bases remained unmatched. Germline CDR1 WSHSY, CDR2 SAAADI. CDR3 length equals 14 residues. CDR3 amino acids: CASSRDRANQPQHF. The CDR3 DNA follows: TGCGCCAGCAGCCGGGACAGGGCCAATCAGCCCCAGCATTTT.

The CDR3 region has the DNA TGTGCCAGCAGCATCCGACTAGTCCTATCCACAGATACGCAGTATTTT. This translates into CASSIRLVLSTDTQYF. J is TRBJ2-3 and V is TRBV7-9, with D perhaps TRBD2 (6 bases). V lost 5 bases and J lost 2, with 17 bases in between. Germline-derived CDR1 and CDR2 are SEHNR and FQNEAQ (reference sequence). The CDR3 runs to 16 residues.

The V gene is TRBV12-3 or TRBV12-4, the J gene TRBJ1-2; D remains unclear. This CDR3 has 11 amino acids. V lost 10 bases and J 0 bases, leaving 6 bases between the germline ends. CDR3 residues: CATRANYGYTF. CDR3 DNA sequence: TGTGCCACGCGGGCTAACTATGGCTACACCTTC.

About this clone: Distinct nucleotide sequences in the sample also encode this CDR3. The chain employs TRBV12-3 or TRBV12-4 and TRBJ2-7; D ambiguous. The CDR3 totals 12 residues. V dropped 3 bases and J dropped 3 bases, with 6 bases sitting between them. The CDR3 DNA sequence: TGTGCCAGCAGTTTGGGGAACTACGAGCAGTACTTC. Protein: CASSLGNYEQYF.

The rearrangement joins TRBV4-1 to TRBJ1-4, with 7 bases fitting TRBD1. V lost 0 bases and J lost 5; bases outside the gene matches: 6. CDR3 length: 16 amino acids. Germline V gives CDR1 MGHRA, CDR2 YSYEKL. The DNA for the CDR3 is TGCGCCAGCAGCCAAGAAGGGACAGTCAAAAATGAAAAACTGTTTTTT. Its translation is CASSQEGTVKNEKLFF.

This clone appeared a few times. This sequence joins TRBV19 and TRBJ1-6; no firm D call. CDR1 is LNHDA and CDR2 is SQIVND in the germline V gene (reference sequence). Between the trimmed V and J ends, which lost 3 bases and 2 bases, there was a span of 5 bases. This CDR3 spans 14 amino acids. In nucleotides, the CDR3 is TGTGCCAGTAGTATCGGGCCCTATAATTCACCCCTCCACTTT. This translates into CASSIGPYNSPLHF.

The chain combines TRBV29-1 with TRBJ2-2, with D possibly matching TRBD1 (5 bases). The length of the CDR3 is 14 residues. Trimming took off 4 bases at V and 6 bases at J, with 15 bases between the two ends. Germline V gene sequence: CDR1 SQVTM, CDR2 ANQGSEA. The CDR3 region is CSVGKGYKSGELFF. The CDR3 DNA follows: TGCAGCGTTGGAAAGGGGTACAAGTCCGGGGAGCTGTTTTTT.

The count of this clone is one. The rearrangement uses TRBV5-6 and TRBJ2-1; no definite D call. Per germline, CDR1 SGHDT and CDR2 YYEEEE. This CDR3 has 13 residues. V was cut by 1 base and J by 8 bases, with 10 bases left in between. The CDR3 loop reads CASSLFGGDEQFF. The CDR3 DNA reads as TGTGCCAGCAGCTTGTTCGGTGGGGATGAGCAGTTCTTC.

The chain joins TRBV7-2 to TRBJ2-3; 11 bases match TRBD1. The CDR3 is made up of 14 amino acids. Germline V CDR1 and CDR2: SGHTA, FQGNSA. Trimming removed 4 bases from V and 7 bases from J; junction bases left unmatched: 4. CDR3 in amino acids: CASSSDRGRYTQYF. The DNA for the CDR3 is TGTGCCAGCAGCTCGGACAGGGGGCGATATACGCAGTATTTT.